The source of this T cell receptor (beta chain) is a study of patients and donors after allogeneic stem cell transplantation (dated by TCRdb to about 2020). The library was obtained by RT-PCR. TCRdb lists the instrument as NextSeq 550. Through fastp at Q25 and MiXCR, TCRdb rebuilt clones from the public reads, retaining in-frame beta chains. CDR3 protein duplicates are merged, each entry listing the most common genes and DNA. Recorded for this sample are approximately 160,000 distinct CDR3 sequences; approximately 24% of them occurred a single time. Of the sample, roughly a quarter falls within the top ten clones. As for this clonotype: The specificity of this receptor is unknown. Per-base qualities were not stored, and no clone one base away is much larger.

CDR1 and CDR2, looked up from the germline V gene, are KGHDR and SFDVKD. The CDR3 spans 17 residues, from the cysteine through the phenylalanine. The sequence is cut down to CDR3 DNA, 51 bases in frame from base 1. Between the V and J ends, shortened by 1 base and 0 bases respectively, the junction contains 11 bases. Sequenced: blood, either unsorted or a sorted T cell fraction (not recorded which). The receptor's source is a human donor who was either an allogeneic HSCT recipient or a stem cell or donor lymphocyte infusion donor (not recorded which). It is not recorded whose cells these are; they may come from a transplant donor. The V and J segments used are TRBV24-1 and TRBJ2-2, and the D gene may be TRBD1, 5 bases matching. Here is the DNA: TGTGCCACCAGTGATTTAGGGGCGGAGACGAACACCGGGGAGCTGTTTTTT. It specifies CATSDLGAETNTGELFF.